These T cell receptor beta chains were read from a single sample in a study of blood T cell repertoires in COVID-19. Only in-frame clones appear in the TCRdb table, and some are missing; sequencing was by immunoSEQ multiplex PCR. The profile shows 10,000 or so clones, 82% of them singletons. The sample consisted of peripheral blood. These receptors were collected from a human donor in a cohort sampled during active COVID-19. CDR3s include the opening cysteine and the closing phenylalanine or tryptophan. D genes are given only for firm matches. The size of a clone is reported for some rows only, either as once, few or many, or as a class for expanded clones.

D | size | J | V | DNA | CDR3
. | . | TRBJ1-3 | TRBV28 | TGTGCCATCGCACCGGGAAGCGGGGGAAACACCATATATTTT | CAIAPGSGGNTIYF
TRBD2 | . | TRBJ2-1 | TRBV5-4 | TGTGCCAGCAGCCTCGTGGGGGGGAATGAGCAGTTCTTC | CASSLVGGNEQFF
. | . | TRBJ2-7 | TRBV27 | TGTGCCAGCAGTTCATCGAGTTTCGCGTACGAGCAGTACTTC | CASSSSSFAYEQYF
. | . | TRBJ1-4 | TRBV7-6 | TGTGCCAGCAGCTTTGGGTTGGGCACAACTAATGAAAAACTGTTTTTT | CASSFGLGTTNEKLFF
. | . | TRBJ2-1 | TRBV11-2 | TGTGCCAGCAGCTTAGGGTCAGGGAATGAGCAGTTCTTC | CASSLGSGNEQFF
. | . | TRBJ1-2 | TRBV7-8 | TGTGCCAGCAGCCCCCGCGCAGGGACATACTATGGCTACACCTTC | CASSPRAGTYYGYTF
TRBD1 | . | TRBJ1-2 | TRBV7-9 | TGTGCCAGCAGCTTAGCACAGGGGAATGGCTACACCTTC | CASSLAQGNGYTF
. | once | TRBJ1-1 | TRBV5-4 | TGTGCCAGCAGCCTCCAGGGTTACACTGAAGCTTTCTTT | CASSLQGYTEAFF
TRBD2 | . | TRBJ2-1 | TRBV2 | TGTGCCAGCAGTGAAATCCGATTAGCGGGGGGAGGCGATGAGCAGTTCTTC | CASSEIRLAGGGDEQFF
. | . | TRBJ2-5 | TRBV19 | TGTGCCAGTAGCCCCCGGGGATCTAGATATCAAGAGACCCAGTACTTC | CASSPRGSRYQETQYF
. | . | TRBJ1-3 | TRBV6-1 | TGTGCCAGCAGTGATGCCGCCAGGGCTGGAAACACCATATATTTT | CASSDAARAGNTIYF
TRBD2 | . | TRBJ2-5 | TRBV6-5 | TGTGCCAGCATCGGGACTACCGAGACCCAGTACTTC | CASIGTTETQYF
TRBD1 | . | TRBJ1-6 | TRBV29-1 | TGCAGCGTAAGGGACAGGGCTTATAATTCACCCCTCCACTTT | CSVRDRAYNSPLHF
. | . | TRBJ2-7 | TRBV19 | TGTGCCAGTAGTATTAACTCCTACGAGCAGTACTTC | CASSINSYEQYF
. | . | TRBJ2-1 | TRBV25-1 | TGTGCCAGCAGTGGTACCCGGGGGGCGGGGAATGAGCAGTTCTTC | CASSGTRGAGNEQFF
. | few | TRBJ1-5 | TRBV7-8 | TGTGCCAGCAGCTTAGGGGGAGGGATAAGCAATCAGCCCCAGCATTTT | CASSLGGGISNQPQHF
TRBD1 | . | TRBJ2-1 | TRBV7-9 | TGTGCCAGCAGCCTAAGGGACAGCTCCTACAATGAGCAGTTCTTC | CASSLRDSSYNEQFF
TRBD1 | . | TRBJ1-4 | TRBV10-2 | TGCGCCACCATGGGGACAGAGAATGAAAAACTGTTTTTT | CATMGTENEKLFF
. | . | TRBJ2-2 | TRBV19 | TGTGCCAGCAAGAGGCAGATGAACACCGGGGAGCTGTTTTTT | CASKRQMNTGELFF
. | . | TRBJ1-1 | TRBV5-8 | TGTGCCAGCCCGACTTACCCCTCTTACTGGAGCCGGAAGGCTGAAGCTTTCTTT | CASPTYPSYWSRKAEAFF
TRBD1 | . | TRBJ1-3 | TRBV30 | TGTGCCTGGAGGGGCAGGGGGCCTGGAAACACCATATATTTT | CAWRGRGPGNTIYF
. | . | TRBJ1-2 | TRBV11-2 | TGTGCCAGCAGCTTACAGGGCCGGGTTGGCTACACCTTC | CASSLQGRVGYTF
. | . | TRBJ1-1 | TRBV28 | TGTGCCAGCAGTAAACTCGGGACTGAAGCTTTCTTT | CASSKLGTEAFF
. | . | TRBJ2-7 | TRBV12-3/TRBV12-4 | TGTGCCAGCAGCCGAATACAGGCTAGCGAGCAGTACTTC | CASSRIQASEQYF
TRBD1 | . | TRBJ2-1 | TRBV2 | TGTGCCAGCAGAGGTAACACAGGGGGCAGAGATGAGCAGTTCTTC | CASRGNTGGRDEQFF
. | once | TRBJ1-2 | TRBV7-2 | TGTGCCAGCAGCTTACCCACCGGGTATGGCTACACCTTC | CASSLPTGYGYTF
TRBD2 | . | TRBJ2-5 | TRBV15 | TGTGCCACCAGCAGGACTAGCGGGGGGTACCAAGAGACCCAGTACTTC | CATSRTSGGYQETQYF
. | . | TRBJ2-7 | TRBV3-1/TRBV3-2 | TGTGCCAGCAGCCAAGGTCGCGGGGGCAGCTACTACGAGCAGTACTTC | CASSQGRGGSYYEQYF
TRBD2 | few | TRBJ2-3 | TRBV5-8 | TGTGCCAGCAGTCGGGGACTAGCGGGAACATATCCCACAGATACGCAGTATTTT | CASSRGLAGTYPTDTQYF
TRBD2 | . | TRBJ2-3 | TRBV4-3 | TGCGCCAGCAGCCAATCCGGGGGGGCCGCAGATACGCAGTATTTT | CASSQSGGAADTQYF
. | . | TRBJ1-1 | TRBV7-9 | TGTGCCAGCAGCTTAGGAGGTAGGAACACTGAAGCTTTCTTT | CASSLGGRNTEAFF
. | . | TRBJ2-5 | TRBV12-3/TRBV12-4 | TGTGCCAGCAGTTTTCAGGGACAACGGACCCAGTACTTC | CASSFQGQRTQYF
. | . | TRBJ2-7 | TRBV18 | TGTGCCAGCTCACTCGATGGGCCTACCTACGAGCAGTACTTC | CASSLDGPTYEQYF
TRBD1 | once | TRBJ2-6 | TRBV13 | TGTGCCAGCAGCTTAGGCCGGGACAGGGCCCCCGGGGCCAACGTCCTGACTTTC | CASSLGRDRAPGANVLTF
. | . | TRBJ2-2 | TRBV5-1 | TGCGCCAGCAGCTCGATGAGTGGTCGGAACACCGGGGAGCTGTTTTTT | CASSSMSGRNTGELFF
. | . | TRBJ2-1 | TRBV7-2 | TGTGCCAGCAGCTTAGTGGCAGGGATTTCTTCCTACAATGAGCAGTTCTTC | CASSLVAGISSYNEQFF
TRBD1 | . | TRBJ1-2 | TRBV3-1/TRBV3-2 | TGTGCCAGCAGCCAAGGGGTACAGGGGGCGATGGTCTATGGCTACACCTTC | CASSQGVQGAMVYGYTF
. | . | TRBJ2-3 | TRBV3-1/TRBV3-2 | TGTGCCAGCAGCCGAGGGACAGATACGCAGTATTTT | CASSRGTDTQYF
TRBD2 | . | TRBJ2-1 | TRBV2 | TGTGCCAGCTCGACTAGCGGTCGGGAGTTCTTC | CASSTSGREFF
. | . | TRBJ1-5 | TRBV5-4 | TGTGCCAGCAGTCTCGACGGGGGTAGCAATCAGCCCCAGCATTTT | CASSLDGGSNQPQHF
TRBD2 | . | TRBJ2-3 | TRBV27 | TGTGCCAGCAGCCTGAGGGGGGGGACTAGCGGGCGAAGCACAGATACGCAGTATTTT | CASSLRGGTSGRSTDTQYF
. | once | TRBJ1-5 | TRBV19 | TGTGCCAGTAGTTGGGGGGGGCCGAGGGGCAATCAGCCCCAGCATTTT | CASSWGGPRGNQPQHF
. | . | TRBJ2-7 | TRBV30 | TGTGCCTGGAGTATGTGGGCGGGCGAGCAGTACTTC | CAWSMWAGEQYF
. | few | TRBJ1-6 | TRBV2 | TGTGCCAGCAGTGAAGAAATAGCAGGGAAAGGGTCACCCCTCCACTTT | CASSEEIAGKGSPLHF
. | . | TRBJ1-1 | TRBV18 | TGTGCCAGCTCACCATACAGGGAGGGGACTGAAGCTTTCTTT | CASSPYREGTEAFF
. | . | TRBJ1-6 | TRBV7-9 | TGTGCCAGCAGCTCTCCAGGTTCACCCCTCCACTTT | CASSSPGSPLHF
. | . | TRBJ1-1 | TRBV28 | TGTGCCAGCAGTGGCCACGGGGTGGCGAGCACTGAAGCTTTCTTT | CASSGHGVASTEAFF
TRBD1 | . | TRBJ2-4 | TRBV11-2 | TGTGCCAGCAGCGCGTACGCAGGGGGCCTGGCCAAAAACATTCAGTACTTC | CASSAYAGGLAKNIQYF
. | . | TRBJ1-1 | TRBV2 | TGTGCCAGCAGTGAATGGCGGCAAGCTTTCTTT | CASSEWRQAFF
. | . | TRBJ1-5 | TRBV10-1 | TGCGCCAGCAGCGACAGAGCCCATCAGCCCCAGCATTTT | CASSDRAHQPQHF
. | . | TRBJ1-5 | TRBV5-6 | TGTGCCAGCAGCCGACAGAGCAATCAGCCCCAGCATTTT | CASSRQSNQPQHF
. | . | TRBJ2-1 | TRBV30 | TGTGCCTGGAGTGTACGGGGCAATGAGCAGTTCTTC | CAWSVRGNEQFF
. | . | TRBJ2-3 | TRBV7-9 | TGTGCCAGCAGCTTAGCGAAAGGGGGTGAAACAGATACGCAGTATTTT | CASSLAKGGETDTQYF